Each of the 30 T cell receptor beta chains below was sequenced from the same sample in a study of OX40 agonist ivuxolimab in advanced cancers. The protocol was immunoSEQ multiplex PCR, while the TCRdb copy is restricted to in-frame clones and leaves out a portion. The sample lists 90,000 or so clones, roughly nine tenths occurring once. Sample: CD4+ or CD8+ T cells sorted from blood, taken in a trial of the OX40 agonist ivuxolimab. All receptors derive from an adult with an advanced solid tumor such as melanoma, head and neck, liver or kidney cancer.

Here the CDR3 reads CASRGTSDRNGANVLTF. The CDR3 region has the DNA TGTGCCAGCAGAGGGACTTCCGACCGTAATGGGGCCAACGTCCTGACTTTC. The rearrangement links TRBV25-1 to TRBJ2-6; maybe TRBD2 (6 bases). CDR3 length equals 17 residues. The V end was cut by 6 bases, the J end by 3 bases, with 18 bases between. The germline V gene encodes CDR1 MGHDK and CDR2 SYGVNS. Full variable domain (rest looked up from reference TRBV25-1 and TRBJ2-6): EADIYQTPRYLVIGTGKKITLECSQTMGHDKMYWYQQDPGMELHLIHYSYGVNSTEKGDLSSESTVSRIRTEHFPLTLESARPSHTSQYLCASRGTSDRNGANVLTFGAGSRLTVL.

The rearrangement links TRBV7-6 to TRBJ2-3; no clear D. The germline V gene has CDR1 SGHVS and CDR2 FNYEAQ. Trimming pared 3 bases from V and 4 bases from J, leaving 8 bases between. This CDR3 spans 13 amino acids. The CDR3 DNA follows: TGTGCCAGCAGCTTTGGTGTTGCAGATACGCAGTATTTT. Protein product: CASSFGVADTQYF. The whole variable domain, filled in from reference TRBV7-6 and TRBJ2-3, reads GAGVSQSPRYKVTKRGQDVALRCDPISGHVSLYWYRQALGQGPEFLTYFNYEAQQDKSGLPNDRFSAERPEGSISTLTIQRTEQRDSAMYRCASSFGVADTQYFGPGTRLTVL.

V usage is TRBV30 and J usage is TRBJ2-5; TRBD2 agrees at 9 bases. The CDR3 runs to 14 residues. V lost 2 bases to trimming and J lost 2 bases; unmatched junction nucleotides: 3. Germline V lookup: CDR1 GTSNPN, CDR2 SVGIG (reference sequence). The CDR3 loop reads CAWSPSGAQETQYF. CDR3 bases: TGTGCCTGGAGTCCTAGCGGGGCACAAGAGACCCAGTACTTC.

The rearrangement links TRBV4-3 to TRBJ2-1, with D perhaps TRBD2 (6 bases). Germline V lookup: CDR1 LGHNA, CDR2 YSLEER. The CDR3 length is 15 residues. The V end was cut by 0 bases, the J end by 3 bases, with 9 bases between. CDR3 region: CASSQDGGIYNEQFF. CDR3 nucleotides: TGCGCCAGCAGCCAAGACGGGGGTATCTACAATGAGCAGTTCTTC.

This sequence joins TRBV30 and TRBJ1-5; the D gene is possibly TRBD1 (6 bases). V gave up 8 bases and J gave up 0 bases, with 14 bases separating them. The CDR3 is made up of 14 amino acids. From germline, CDR1 is GTSNPN and CDR2 SVGIG (reference sequence). Written as DNA, the CDR3 is TGTGCCATGATGGAGGGGGATAGCAATCAGCCCCAGCATTTT. Translating gives CAMMEGDSNQPQHF.

The V and J genes are TRBV6-5 and TRBJ2-1; the match to TRBD2 covers 9 bases. The CDR3 consists of 15 residues. CDR1 and CDR2 (germline): MNHEY, SVGAGI. The ends lost 3 bases at V and 9 bases at J; junction bases unmatched: 9. This chain's CDR3 is CASSYWSSGVGEQFF. The CDR3 DNA reads TGTGCCAGCAGTTATTGGTCTAGCGGGGTGGGTGAGCAGTTCTTC.

This clone showed up just a few times. The chain couples TRBV9 to TRBJ1-1; D is uncertain. The V and J ends lost 1 base and 1 base respectively, with 8 bases between them. This CDR3 is 14 amino acids long. Germline assignment: CDR1 SGDLS and CDR2 YYNGEE. The CDR3 DNA follows: TGTGCCAGCAGCGTATATCCAGAGAACACTGAAGCTTTCTTT. Amino acids: CASSVYPENTEAFF.

The gene calls are TRBV28 and TRBJ2-1, with 10 nucleotides matching TRBD2. Trimming cost V 3 bases and J 7 bases; bases outside gene matches: 6. The germline CDR1 and CDR2 sequences are MDHEN and SYDVKM. This CDR3 spans 15 amino acids. Here the CDR3 DNA reads TGTGCCAGCAGTTTTCCAGCGGGGGGGGAAAATGAGCAGTTCTTC. This sequence encodes CASSFPAGGENEQFF.

CDR3 bases: TGTGCCAGCAGTGCCACCCCCGGGTGGGGCTACACCTTC. Protein sequence: CASSATPGWGYTF. The V call is TRBV2, the J call TRBJ1-2; no firm D call. CDR1 is SNHLY, CDR2 FYNNEI, per germline. The CDR3 has 13 residues. V dropped 4 bases and J dropped 8 bases, with 14 bases sitting between them.

The chain has TRBV4-1 and TRBJ1-6; D might be TRBD1 (6 bases). The germline V gene encodes CDR1 MGHRA and CDR2 YSYEKL. Trimming took 5 bases from V and 7 from J, leaving 12 bases between them. The CDR3 sequence is 14 residues long. CDR3 sequence: CASSGGAGNSPLHF. CDR3 in DNA: TGCGCCAGCAGCGGGGGGGCAGGGAATTCACCCCTCCACTTT.

The chain combines TRBV28 with TRBJ1-1; 8 bases are shared with TRBD1. V gave up 6 bases and J gave up 3 bases; unmatched junction bases: 6. Germline-derived CDR1 and CDR2 are MDHEN and SYDVKM. The CDR3 extends over 14 amino acids. The CDR3 coding sequence is TGTGCCAGCAGCCCCGGACAGGGCTACACTGAAGCTTTCTTT. This gives the protein CASSPGQGYTEAFF.

This clone has only one observation. The chain combines TRBV19 with TRBJ2-1; 12 nucleotides line up with TRBD2. V was clipped by 8 bases and J by 3 bases; unmatched bases: 8. Germline CDR1 is LNHDA and CDR2 is SQIVND (reference sequence). There are 16 residues in the CDR3. The CDR3 DNA is TGTGCCAGTCGGAAGCTAGCGGGGGGGGTCTACAATGAGCAGTTCTTC. Its protein is CASRKLAGGVYNEQFF.

The chain joins TRBV6-6 to TRBJ1-3; no definite D call. The CDR3 length is 13 residues. V lost 0 bases, J lost 1 base, and 1 base lay in between. Germline values: CDR1 MNHNY, CDR2 SVGAGI (reference sequence). The DNA for the CDR3 is TGTGCCAGCAGTTACTCTTCTGGAAACACCATATATTTT. It codes for CASSYSSGNTIYF.

To note about this clone: Other nucleotide sequences in the sample specify the same CDR3. V is TRBV30 and J is TRBJ1-1; D is ambiguous. The V and J ends lost 0 bases and 5 bases respectively, with 4 bases between them. The CDR3 spans 11 residues. CDR1 and CDR2 (germline): GTSNPN, SVGIG (reference sequence). CDR3 amino acids: CAWSVGTEAFF. The CDR3 nucleotides read TGTGCCTGGAGTGTCGGGACTGAAGCTTTCTTT.

This rearrangement joins TRBV9 to TRBJ1-3; D remains ambiguous. With 0 bases removed from V and 9 bases from J, the gap between germline ends came to 13 bases. Germline CDR1 SGDLS, CDR2 YYNGEE. CDR3 size: 14 residues. The CDR3 region is CASSVALNHRTIYF. The CDR3 DNA sequence: TGTGCCAGCAGCGTAGCATTGAATCATCGCACCATATATTTT.

This chain connects TRBV11-3 to TRBJ2-3, with a weak D call TRBD2 (5 bases). CDR1 and CDR2 (germline): SGHNT, YENEEA. The CDR3 is made up of 16 amino acids. V lost 0 bases, J lost 3 bases, and 13 bases lay in between. CDR3 coding DNA: TGTGCCAGCAGCTTAGATATTTATCGGGGAACAGATACGCAGTATTTT. This gives the protein CASSLDIYRGTDTQYF.

V and J are TRBV28 and TRBJ2-7; D tentatively reads TRBD1 or TRBD2 (5 bases each). V gave up 2 bases and J gave up 0 bases, with 20 bases separating them. CDR1 MDHEN and CDR2 SYDVKM come from the germline V gene. The CDR3 covers 18 residues. CDR3 DNA: TGTGCCAGCAGTTTAAGAGGGGCCGATACCTTTAACTCCTACGAGCAGTACTTC. This codes for CASSLRGADTFNSYEQYF.

The rearrangement links TRBV7-6 to TRBJ2-1; TRBD1 might be the D (6 bases). The CDR3 loop spans 16 amino acids. V dropped 2 bases and J dropped 1 base, with 12 bases sitting between them. CDR1 SGHVS and CDR2 FNYEAQ come from the germline V gene. The DNA of the CDR3 is TGTGCCAGCAGCTTAAACAGGGAAGGATCCTACAATGAGCAGTTCTTC. It yields the protein CASSLNREGSYNEQFF.

The chain joins TRBV27 to TRBJ2-1, with 9 bases that match TRBD2. CDR1 is MNHEY and CDR2 is SMNVEV in the germline V gene (reference sequence). V lost 5 bases, J lost 6 bases, and 5 bases stayed unmatched. The CDR3 runs 14 residues. CDR3 sequence (DNA): TGTGCCAGCAGTGGGAGAGCGGGGGGCAATGAGCAGTTCTTC. Translation gives CASSGRAGGNEQFF.

The gene calls are TRBV4-3 and TRBJ1-5; D uncertain. V dropped 0 bases and J dropped 3 bases, with 9 bases sitting between them. This CDR3 has 15 residues. Germline V gene data show CDR1 as LGHNA and CDR2 as YSLEER. CDR3 sequence reads: CASSQEDGLNQPQHF. The DNA of the CDR3 is TGCGCCAGCAGCCAAGAGGACGGACTCAATCAGCCCCAGCATTTT.

V is TRBV6-1 and J is TRBJ2-7; D is ambiguous. Trimming took off 2 bases at V and 3 bases at J, with 5 bases between the two ends. Germline assignment: CDR1 MNHNS and CDR2 SASEGT. CDR3 size: 12 residues. In nucleotides, the CDR3 is TGTGCCAGCAGTGAACACCGCTACGAGCAGTACTTC. Translation: CASSEHRYEQYF.

The chain carries TRBV30 and TRBJ2-7; the match to TRBD1 covers 7 bases. The length of the CDR3 is 12 residues. The germline V gene has CDR1 GTSNPN and CDR2 SVGIG (reference sequence). Trimming cost V 7 bases and J 3 bases; bases outside gene matches: 6. The DNA of the CDR3 is TGTGCCTCAGGGGGACAAATCTACGAGCAGTACTTC. Its translation is CASGGQIYEQYF.

The chain joins TRBV7-3 to TRBJ1-2, with D tentatively TRBD1 (6 bases). Trimming removed 0 bases from V and 7 bases from J, with 15 bases in between. This CDR3 region has 15 residues. Germline CDR1 is SGHTA and CDR2 is FQGTGA. CDR3 loop: CASSLTHGGESGYTF. As DNA, the CDR3 is TGTGCCAGCAGCTTAACTCACGGGGGCGAAAGTGGCTACACCTTC.

The chain combines TRBV27 with TRBJ2-5; D not certain. The V end lost 2 bases, the J end lost 1 base, and 5 bases lay between the germline ends. Germline CDR1 and CDR2: MNHEY and SMNVEV (reference sequence). The CDR3 length is 13 residues. The CDR3 DNA follows: TGTGCCAGCAGTTTAAGGTTCCAAGAGACCCAGTACTTC. This gives the protein CASSLRFQETQYF.

In this sample, this clone turned up once. This CDR3 reads CASSLALGGFTDTQYF. The CDR3, as DNA: TGTGCCAGCAGCTTAGCGCTTGGGGGCTTCACAGATACGCAGTATTTT. The chain has TRBV7-6 and TRBJ2-3; the D gene is possibly TRBD1 (6 bases). The CDR3 runs to 16 residues. Germline CDR1 is SGHVS and CDR2 is FNYEAQ. Trimming removed 0 bases at V and 2 bases at J, with 12 bases between. The full variable domain, in which reference TRBV7-6 and TRBJ2-3 provide the parts outside the CDR3, is GAGVSQSPRYKVTKRGQDVALRCDPISGHVSLYWYRQALGQGPEFLTYFNYEAQQDKSGLPNDRFSAERPEGSISTLTIQRTEQRDSAMYRCASSLALGGFTDTQYFGPGTRLTVL.

The V and J genes are TRBV30 and TRBJ1-2, with no clear D. With 3 bases removed from V and 2 bases from J, the gap between germline ends came to 10 bases. Germline V lookup: CDR1 GTSNPN, CDR2 SVGIG (reference sequence). This CDR3 has 13 amino acids. The chain's CDR3 is CAWSHRANYGYTF. The CDR3 nucleotides are TGTGCCTGGAGCCACCGGGCCAACTATGGCTACACCTTC. Full variable domain (missing parts from reference TRBV30 and TRBJ1-2): SQTIHQWPATLVQPVGSPLSLECTVEGTSNPNLYWYRQAAGRGLQLLFYSVGIGQISSEVPQNLSASRPQDRQFILSSKKLLLSDSGFYLCAWSHRANYGYTFGSGTRLTVV.

The chain carries TRBV13 and TRBJ2-3; D might be TRBD2 (7 bases). The V gene's germline CDR1 is PRHDT and CDR2 FYEKMQ (reference sequence). Trimming stripped 6 bases from V and 8 bases from J, with 18 bases between. CDR3 length: 14 residues. This CDR3 is CASRSHGGTSTQYF. The CDR3 DNA is TGTGCCAGCAGATCTCACGGGGGGACAAGTACGCAGTATTTT. Complete variable domain (other parts from reference TRBV13 and TRBJ2-3): AAGVIQSPRHLIKEKRETATLKCYPIPRHDTVYWYQQGPGQDPQFLISFYEKMQSDKGSIPDRFSAQQFSDYHSELNMSSLELGDSALYFCASRSHGGTSTQYFGPGTRLTVL.

The V call is TRBV28, the J call TRBJ1-2, with D hard to call. Between the trimmed V and J ends, which lost 1 base and 4 bases, there was a span of 10 bases. This CDR3 has 14 residues. Germline V gene data show CDR1 as MDHEN and CDR2 as SYDVKM. The CDR3 sequence: CASSLLRAAYGYTF. In DNA form, the CDR3 reads TGTGCCAGCAGTTTATTAAGGGCCGCCTATGGCTACACCTTC.

The count of this clone is one. The chain employs TRBV6-6 and TRBJ1-5; 8 nucleotides agree with TRBD1. J gave up 1 base and V 5 bases, and 4 bases lay outside the gene matches. This CDR3 is built from 15 residues. The V gene's germline CDR1 is MNHNY and CDR2 SVGAGI (reference sequence). The CDR3 reads CASSHHRGSNQPQHF. CDR3 nucleotide sequence: TGTGCCAGCAGTCATCACAGGGGGAGCAATCAGCCCCAGCATTTT.

This CDR3 is CASSGQGDQPQHF. The CDR3, as DNA: TGTGCCAGCAGCGGACAGGGTGATCAGCCCCAGCATTTT. V gene TRBV6-1 combines with J gene TRBJ1-5; 8 bases are a match to TRBD1. Germline CDR1 reads MNHNS; CDR2 reads SASEGT. With V trimmed by 6 bases and J by 5 bases, 3 bases remained unmatched. The CDR3 spans 13 residues.